This TCR beta chain was found in a study of T cell responses to AZD1222 COVID-19 vaccine. Points from the study as a whole: After two AZD1222 doses, spike-specific TCR breadth and depth rose versus day 0. AZD1222 recipients seropositive at baseline numbered only six or seven. Nearly half of the spike-specific TCRs reportedly recognize variant regions that carry no mutations.

The method was immunoSEQ multiplex PCR; TCRdb's version includes in-frame clones alone and lacks a portion of them. The sample lists fewer than 90,000 clones, 90% to 95% occurring once. The CDR3 has 15 amino acids. Trimming left V 4 bases short and J 5 bases short, with 17 bases between. Germline-derived CDR1 and CDR2 are SEHNR and FQNEAQ (reference sequence). For this clone: Its antigen is not identified.

The J gene is TRBJ1-2, the V gene TRBV7-9; D uncertain. The receptor comes from an adult who received the AZD1222 COVID-19 vaccine. Sequenced material: peripheral blood, taken 28 days after the second AZD1222 dose. CDR3 in amino acids: CASSSTDIPGYGYTF. DNA of the CDR3: TGTGCCAGCAGCTCGACCGACATCCCCGGTTATGGCTACACCTTC.